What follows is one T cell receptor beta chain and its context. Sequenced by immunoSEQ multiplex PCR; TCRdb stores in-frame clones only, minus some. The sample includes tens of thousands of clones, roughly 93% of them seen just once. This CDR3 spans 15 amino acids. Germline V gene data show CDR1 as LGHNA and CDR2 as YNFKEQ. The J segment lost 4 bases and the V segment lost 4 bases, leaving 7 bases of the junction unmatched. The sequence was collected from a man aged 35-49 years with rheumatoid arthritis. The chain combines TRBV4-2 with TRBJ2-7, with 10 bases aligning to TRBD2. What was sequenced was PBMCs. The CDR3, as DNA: TGTGCCAGCAGCCGCACAACTAGCGGGGCATACGAGCAGTACTTC. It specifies CASSRTTSGAYEQYF.